This T cell receptor beta chain was captured by sequencing in a study of T-cell reconstitution after alpha-beta-depleted transplantation in children. Preparation of the TCRbeta library was carried out with unique molecular identifiers. TCRdb passed the PCR reads through MiXCR, listing each CDR3 protein once. The data contain around 400,000 distinct CDR3 sequences, approximately 10% of them singletons. Germline CDR1 reads MNHEY; CDR2 reads SVGEGT. The CDR3 is 11 amino acids. Trimming took 6 bases from V and 3 from J, leaving 6 bases between them. The sequence came from a human donor who donated a stem cell graft to a child with acute myeloid leukemia. This material consisted of PBMCs from the stem cell graft donor, taken from the stem cell graft. This sequence joins TRBV6-2 or TRBV6-3 and TRBJ2-7; D remains ambiguous. The CDR3 loop is CASRGFYEQYF. The CDR3 DNA reads as TGTGCCAGCAGAGGCTTCTACGAGCAGTACTTC.